This T cell receptor (beta chain) was documented in a study of T cell repertoires in cytomegalovirus infection. In this sample, this clonotype turned up a few times. Its antigen is not known. TCRdb analysed the reads with MiXCR anew, one entry per CDR3 protein. The sample consists of some 920,000 distinct CDR3 sequences, approximately 31% of them appearing once. CDR3 size: 16 residues. V was shortened by 2 bases and J by 3 bases, with 14 bases between the two germline ends. Germline CDR1 is SGHDN and CDR2 is FVKESK. The receptor comes from a human donor in good health (CMV status not recorded). Some clones in this sample may be carry-over from other donors' samples. This specimen was cultured CD8+ T cells from PBMCs, taken from culture after CMV antigen stimulation. V and J are TRBV14 and TRBJ2-1; D is perhaps TRBD1 or TRBD2 (6 bases each). DNA for the CDR3: TGTGCCAGCAGCCAAAGGGGGGTGGGGATCTACAATGAGCAGTTCTTC. Amino acids: CASSQRGVGIYNEQFF.